Listed below are T cell receptor beta chains from one sample, sequenced in a study of regulatory T cells in long-lasting Graves disease. TCRdb called the multiplex PCR reads again in MiXCR, with one record for every CDR3 protein. The sample includes roughly 500,000 distinct CDR3 sequences, around 12% seen only once; the top ten take around 10%. These data also featured in a second study, about T cells in Graves' hyperthyroidism and ophthalmopathy.

Sequencing used peripheral blood mononuclear cells (PBMCs), obtained at new diagnosis, from a patient treated with antithyroid drugs. The receptors originated from a woman in her thirties with Graves disease. The CDR3 runs from the conserved cysteine through the conserved F or W. D genes are given only for firm matches. Clone sizes are given selectively: once, few, many, or a class where the clone is expanded.

>TRBV29-1|NA|TRBJ2-2|NA
TGCAGCGTTCTAGGGGGAACCGGGGAGCTGTTTTTT
CSVLGGTGELFF
>TRBV30|NA|TRBJ2-3|many
TGTGCCTGGAGTTCCAAAGCGGGAGATACGCAGTATTTT
CAWSSKAGDTQYF
>TRBV3-1|TRBD1|TRBJ2-5|many
TGTGCCAGCAGCCTTCCCGGGACAGCCAAGGAGACCCAGTACTTC
CASSLPGTAKETQYF
>TRBV5-4|TRBD2|TRBJ2-3|NA
TGTGCCAGCAGCTTGGCTGGAGGTAGCGGGAGCACAGATACGCAGTATTTT
CASSLAGGSGSTDTQYF
>TRBV7-6|TRBD1|TRBJ2-7|few
TGTGCCAGCAGCTATATGGGACAGGGCATCTACGAGCAGTACTTC
CASSYMGQGIYEQYF
>TRBV20-1|TRBD1|TRBJ2-5|many
TGCAGTGCTCACGGACAGGGGAGTAGGGAGACCCAGTACTTC
CSAHGQGSRETQYF
>TRBV5-1|NA|TRBJ2-1|few
TGCGCCAGCAGTCAAACACCGGCACATGAGCAGTTCTTC
CASSQTPAHEQFF
>TRBV4-2|NA|TRBJ1-2|many
TGTGCCAACAGCCAAGAATTATCCCCAAACTATGGCTACACCTTC
CANSQELSPNYGYTF
>TRBV20-1|TRBD1|TRBJ2-1|NA
TGCAGTGCTTCAGACTGGACAGGGGCTAGGAATGAGCAGTTCTTC
CSASDWTGARNEQFF
>TRBV11-3|TRBD1|TRBJ2-7|many
TGTGCCAGCAGCTTAATGGGACAGGGGTCCTACGAGCAGTACTTC
CASSLMGQGSYEQYF
>TRBV12-3/TRBV12-4|TRBD2|TRBJ2-1|many
TGTGCCAGCAGTTTGACTAGCGGGAGGGCCAATGAGCAGTTCTTC
CASSLTSGRANEQFF
>TRBV5-1|NA|TRBJ2-2|few
TGCGCCAGCAGCTTGGTCGCAGGGAGTCCGGGCGGGGAGCTGTTTTTT
CASSLVAGSPGGELFF
>TRBV27|NA|TRBJ1-1|many
TGTGCCAGCAGACTAGCAGAGAACACTGAAGCTTTCTTT
CASRLAENTEAFF
>TRBV20-1|NA|TRBJ1-1|NA
TGCAGTGCTACCGACAGAGAAGCTTTCTTT
CSATDREAFF
>TRBV11-2|TRBD1|TRBJ1-2|many
TGTGCCAGCAGCTTAGTCATCGGACAGGGAGTTTCTGGCTACACCTTC
CASSLVIGQGVSGYTF
>TRBV4-1|NA|TRBJ2-1|many
TGCGCCAGCAGCCACATCCTCAGAAAGTCCTACAATGAGCAGTTCTTC
CASSHILRKSYNEQFF
>TRBV10-3|NA|TRBJ2-3|many
TGTGCCATCAGTGAGTCGACAGATACGCAGTATTTT
CAISESTDTQYF
>TRBV9|NA|TRBJ2-3|few
TGTGCCAGCAGCGTAGAAGGGGTCACAGATACGCAGTATTTT
CASSVEGVTDTQYF
>TRBV7-9|NA|TRBJ2-1|NA
TGTGCCAGCAGCCCCTCCCCCTCCGGGAGCACCTACAATGAGCAGTTCTTC
CASSPSPSGSTYNEQFF
>TRBV28|TRBD2|TRBJ2-1|few
TGTGCCAGCAGTCAAGGACTAGCGGGAGCCCCCTACAATGAGCAGTTCTTC
CASSQGLAGAPYNEQFF
>TRBV28|TRBD1|TRBJ1-4|few
TGTGCCAGCAGTTACGAACGGACAGGGATAAATGAAAAACTGTTTTTT
CASSYERTGINEKLFF
>TRBV7-2|TRBD1|TRBJ2-1|many
TGTGCCAGCAGCTTAGCGCGGACAGGGGACCCCTACAATGAGCAGTTCTTC
CASSLARTGDPYNEQFF
>TRBV12-3/TRBV12-4|NA|TRBJ1-5|many
TGTGCCAGCAGTCGCGACATTAATCAGCCCCAGCATTTT
CASSRDINQPQHF
>TRBV3-1|NA|TRBJ1-2|many
TGTGCCAGCAGCCAGCTGACGGGAGGGACGGCCTATGGCTACACCTTC
CASSQLTGGTAYGYTF
>TRBV2|NA|TRBJ1-4|many
TGTGCCAGCAGTGAAAGGCCGAATAATGAAAAACTGTTTTTT
CASSERPNNEKLFF
>TRBV20-1|TRBD1|TRBJ1-1|many
TGCAGTGCTGGGGGACAGATGAACACTGAAGCTTTCTTT
CSAGGQMNTEAFF
>TRBV9|TRBD1|TRBJ2-1|many
TGTGCCAGCAGCGTAACACAGGGGGTTGAGCAGTTCTTC
CASSVTQGVEQFF
>TRBV28|NA|TRBJ1-5|NA
TGTGCCAGCAGTTTACCGGGCCGTCCTGGTCAGCCCCAGCATTTT
CASSLPGRPGQPQHF
>TRBV11-2|TRBD2|TRBJ2-1|few
TGTGCCAGCAGCTCCATGAGGGGTAGCGGGAGGGAATCCTACAATGAGCAGTTCTTC
CASSSMRGSGRESYNEQFF
>TRBV24-1|TRBD2|TRBJ2-1|many
TGTGCCACCTCTGGGACTAGCGGAGGCAATGAGCAGTTCTTC
CATSGTSGGNEQFF
>TRBV27|NA|TRBJ2-3|many
TGTGCCAGCAGTTTACATAACACAGATACGCAGTATTTT
CASSLHNTDTQYF
>TRBV15|TRBD2|TRBJ2-3|NA
TGTGCCACCAGCAGAGCGGGGCTAGCGGGAGGAGGAGCCACAGATACGCAGTATTTT
CATSRAGLAGGGATDTQYF
>TRBV30|NA|TRBJ2-2|many
TGTGCCTGGACCTACACCGGGGAGCTGTTTTTT
CAWTYTGELFF
>TRBV20-1|NA|TRBJ2-3|NA
TGCAGTGCTGCACAAGCAGGATCAGCAGATACGCAGTATTTT
CSAAQAGSADTQYF
>TRBV19|TRBD1|TRBJ1-2|NA
TGTGCCAGTACCCATTCCGGGACAGGGGACTATGGCTACACCTTC
CASTHSGTGDYGYTF
>TRBV27|TRBD1|TRBJ1-1|many
TGTGCCAGCAGTTTATCGGGAAGGGGGCACACTGAAGCTTTCTTT
CASSLSGRGHTEAFF
>TRBV6-2/TRBV6-3|NA|TRBJ2-2|NA
TGTGCCAGCTTGGGGCAGGGGCGGAACACCGGGGAGCTGTTTTTT
CASLGQGRNTGELFF
>TRBV6-2/TRBV6-3|TRBD1|TRBJ2-1|NA
TGTGCCAGCAGTTATGGGGACAGGGGGTATGGGCAGTTCTTC
CASSYGDRGYGQFF
>TRBV20-1|NA|TRBJ1-5|few
TGCAGTGCTAGAGATGGGGCCCGAAGCAATCAGCCCCAGCATTTT
CSARDGARSNQPQHF
>TRBV28|NA|TRBJ1-5|few
TGTGCCAGCAGTCAAAGGGTCGGGGGGTCTCAGCCCCAGCATTTT
CASSQRVGGSQPQHF
>TRBV7-9|TRBD1|TRBJ1-4|many
TGTGCCAGCAGCCCCCGAGGGTCCGGGACAGGGTATGAAAAACTGTTTTTT
CASSPRGSGTGYEKLFF
>TRBV20-1|NA|TRBJ1-6|many
TGCAGTGCTAGAGATGGTGAGGAACCGCGCTCACCCCTCCACTTT
CSARDGEEPRSPLHF
>TRBV18|NA|TRBJ2-5|many
TGTGCCAGCTCACCAGGGCTGGAGACCCAGTACTTC
CASSPGLETQYF
>TRBV28|TRBD1|TRBJ2-1|many
TGTGCCAGCAGTTTATCGGGACAGGGGTCCTACAATGAGCAGTTCTTC
CASSLSGQGSYNEQFF
>TRBV11-2|TRBD2|TRBJ2-1|many
TGTGCCAGCAACGGTCCGGGACTAGCGAACAATGAGCAGTTCTTC
CASNGPGLANNEQFF
>TRBV2|TRBD1|TRBJ1-5|many
TGTGCCAGCACCCTCTCAGGGGGTCAGCCCCAGCATTTT
CASTLSGGQPQHF
>TRBV19|NA|TRBJ1-3|NA
TGTGCCAGTAGTCGCAATGAACCTCTCTCTGGAAACACCATATATTTT
CASSRNEPLSGNTIYF
>TRBV5-1|TRBD2|TRBJ2-7|many
TGCGCCAGCTCCCAAAGCGGGGGGTCCTACGAGCAGTACTTC
CASSQSGGSYEQYF
>TRBV19|NA|TRBJ1-6|many
TGTGCCAGTAGTATGACCCGGTCAGGGGACTCACCCCTCCACTTT
CASSMTRSGDSPLHF
>TRBV7-2|TRBD2|TRBJ2-3|NA
TGTGCCAGCAGCTTGGGGGCAGGCGGGAGGGCCGCAGATACGCAGTATTTT
CASSLGAGGRAADTQYF
>TRBV19|TRBD1|TRBJ2-1|few
TGTGCCAGCGACCCGGGACAGGGGGTTTTTGAGCAGTTCTTC
CASDPGQGVFEQFF
>TRBV6-2/TRBV6-3|NA|TRBJ2-7|few
TGTGCCAGCAGTTATTCAACAGGACTTTCCCCACAGGGCGGATACTACGAGCAGTACTTC
CASSYSTGLSPQGGYYEQYF
>TRBV20-1|NA|TRBJ2-7|NA
TGCAGTGCTGGGGACTTTTCCCACGAGCAGTACTTC
CSAGDFSHEQYF
>TRBV7-2|NA|TRBJ1-4|few
TGTGCCAGCAGCTTACTAAGTACCCGGTTTGGGGGACCTAATGAAAAACTGTTTTTT
CASSLLSTRFGGPNEKLFF
>TRBV2|TRBD1|TRBJ1-6|many
TGTGCCAGCAACCCTAGACAGGGAAATTCACCCCTCCACTTT
CASNPRQGNSPLHF
>TRBV2|TRBD2|TRBJ2-1|many
TGTGCCAGCAGTCCCGTTAAAAGACTAGCGGCGAGCTCCTACAATGAGCAGTTCTTC
CASSPVKRLAASSYNEQFF
>TRBV7-2|NA|TRBJ2-5|many
TGTGCCAGCAGCTTAGCCAGGGTTCCCAGAGACCAAGAGACCCAGTACTTC
CASSLARVPRDQETQYF
>TRBV29-1|NA|TRBJ1-1|many
TGCAGCGTTGCAGTGGGGGACACTGAAGCTTTCTTT
CSVAVGDTEAFF
>TRBV11-2|TRBD2|TRBJ2-7|many
TGTGCCAGCAGCCGTACGACTAGCGGGAGAATCTACGAGCAGTACTTC
CASSRTTSGRIYEQYF